Reported below is one T cell receptor (beta chain). Its antigen remains unknown. The CDR3 is 14 residues long. Trimming took off 6 bases at V and 5 bases at J, with 14 bases between the two ends. The germline gives CDR1 KGHSH, CDR2 LQKENI. Some clones are missing from TCRdb's copy, which holds only in-frame ones; the method was immunoSEQ multiplex PCR. The sample yields roughly 700,000 clones, 89% seen once. This sample stems from a study of Ad26.COV2.S vaccination and SARS-CoV-2 variants. The overall study: Ad26.COV2.S, an intramuscular injection, was given once or twice 56 days apart.

Treatment reported: about 20 received Ad26.COV2.S at low or high dose, single or two shots; several received placebo; per-sample allocation not given. Sampling occurred on day 63 after the first vaccine or placebo injection. Study-wide findings and caveats: Vaccine recipients had higher spike-specific TCR breadth than placebo recipients.

The receptor's source is a person aged 18-65 years who received the Ad26.COV2.S COVID-19 vaccine or a placebo. Sample: peripheral blood, taken in a trial of Ad26.COV2.S vaccine versus placebo. This sequence joins TRBV18 and TRBJ1-5; D is undetermined. CDR3 bases: TGTGCCAGCTCGCCTCTGGGTGTCGATCAGCCCCAGCATTTT. Translation gives CASSPLGVDQPQHF.